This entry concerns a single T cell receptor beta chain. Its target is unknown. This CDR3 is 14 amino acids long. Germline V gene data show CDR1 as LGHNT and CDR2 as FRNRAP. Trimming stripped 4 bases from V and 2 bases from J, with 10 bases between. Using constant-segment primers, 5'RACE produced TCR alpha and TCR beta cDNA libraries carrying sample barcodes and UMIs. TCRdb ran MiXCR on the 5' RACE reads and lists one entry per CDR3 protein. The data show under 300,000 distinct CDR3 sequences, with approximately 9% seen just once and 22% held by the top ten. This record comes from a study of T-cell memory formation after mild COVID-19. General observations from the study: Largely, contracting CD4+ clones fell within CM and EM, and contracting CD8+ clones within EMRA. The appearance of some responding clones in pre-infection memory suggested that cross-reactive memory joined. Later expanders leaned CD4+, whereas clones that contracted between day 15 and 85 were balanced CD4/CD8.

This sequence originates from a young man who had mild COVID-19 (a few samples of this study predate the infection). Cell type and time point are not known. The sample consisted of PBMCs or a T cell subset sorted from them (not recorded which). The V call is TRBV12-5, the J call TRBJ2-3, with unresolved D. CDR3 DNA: TGTGCTAGTGGTTCCGTACGGTTCACAGATACGCAGTATTTT. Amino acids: CASGSVRFTDTQYF.